This T cell receptor beta chain was sequenced in a study of OX40 agonist ivuxolimab in advanced cancers. At the level of the study: The study treated patients with ivuxolimab, an agonistic anti-OX40 (CD134) antibody. A partial response was reached by three patients: one with hepatocellular carcinoma and two with cutaneous melanoma.

Only in-frame clones appear in the TCRdb table, and some are missing; sequencing was by immunoSEQ multiplex PCR. This table has approximately 74,000 clones, just over 90% appearing once. CDR1 and CDR2 (germline): LNHDA, SQIVND (reference sequence). Trimming took off 6 bases at V and 1 base at J, with 6 bases between the two ends. The CDR3 extends over 12 amino acids. This clonotype was sampled from an adult with an advanced solid tumor such as melanoma, head and neck, liver or kidney cancer. The rearrangement uses TRBV19 and TRBJ1-1; D gene unclear. The sequenced sample was CD4+ or CD8+ T cells sorted from blood, obtained in a trial of the OX40 agonist ivuxolimab. The chain's CDR3 is CASRMANTEAFF. The CDR3 nucleotides read TGTGCCAGTAGAATGGCGAACACTGAAGCTTTCTTT.